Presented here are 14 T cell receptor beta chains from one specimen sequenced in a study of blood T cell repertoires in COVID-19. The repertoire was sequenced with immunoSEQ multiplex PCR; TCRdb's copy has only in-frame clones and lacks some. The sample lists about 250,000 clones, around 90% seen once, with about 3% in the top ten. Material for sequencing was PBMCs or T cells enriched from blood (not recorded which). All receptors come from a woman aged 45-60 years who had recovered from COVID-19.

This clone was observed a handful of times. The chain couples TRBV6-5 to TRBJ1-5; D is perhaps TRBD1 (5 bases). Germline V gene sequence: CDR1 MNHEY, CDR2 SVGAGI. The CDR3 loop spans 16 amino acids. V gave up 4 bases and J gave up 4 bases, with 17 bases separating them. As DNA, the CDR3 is TGTGCCAGCAGTTCTAAGAAGGGTCAGGGAAATCAGCCCCAGCATTTT. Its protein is CASSSKKGQGNQPQHF.

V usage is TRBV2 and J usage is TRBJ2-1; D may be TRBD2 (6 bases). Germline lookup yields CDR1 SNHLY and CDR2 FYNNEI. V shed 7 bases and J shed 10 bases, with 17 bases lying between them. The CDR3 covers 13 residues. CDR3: CASTRGLGWEQFF. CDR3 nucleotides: TGTGCCAGCACCCGGGGGTTGGGCTGGGAGCAGTTCTTC.

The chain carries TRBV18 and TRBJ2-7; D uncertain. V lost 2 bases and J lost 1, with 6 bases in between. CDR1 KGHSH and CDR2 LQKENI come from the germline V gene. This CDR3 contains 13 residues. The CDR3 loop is CASSPGQSYEQYF. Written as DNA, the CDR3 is TGTGCCAGCTCACCAGGCCAGTCCTACGAGCAGTACTTC.

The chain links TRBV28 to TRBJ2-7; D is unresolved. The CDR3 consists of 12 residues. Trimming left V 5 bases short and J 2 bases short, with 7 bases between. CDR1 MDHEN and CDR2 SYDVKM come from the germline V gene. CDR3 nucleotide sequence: TGTGCCAGCAGTAACCGGGCCTACGAGCAGTACTTC. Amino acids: CASSNRAYEQYF.

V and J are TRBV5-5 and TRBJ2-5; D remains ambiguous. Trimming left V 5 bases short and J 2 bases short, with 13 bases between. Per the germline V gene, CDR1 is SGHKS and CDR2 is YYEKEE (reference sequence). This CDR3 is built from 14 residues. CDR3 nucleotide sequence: TGTGCCAGCAGTGCCGGTATACTTCAAGAGACCCAGTACTTC. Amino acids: CASSAGILQETQYF. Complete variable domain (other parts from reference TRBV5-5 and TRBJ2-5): DAGVTQSPTHLIKTRGQQVTLRCSPISGHKSVSWYQQVLGQGPQFIFQYYEKEERGRGNFPDRFSARQFPNYSSELNVNALLLGDSALYLCASSAGILQETQYFGPGTRLLVL.

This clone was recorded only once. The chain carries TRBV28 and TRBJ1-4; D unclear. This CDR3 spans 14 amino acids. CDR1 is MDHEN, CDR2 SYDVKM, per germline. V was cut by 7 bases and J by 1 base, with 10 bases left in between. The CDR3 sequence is CASTPPGTNEKLFF. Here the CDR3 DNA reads TGTGCCAGCACCCCTCCAGGAACTAATGAAAAACTGTTTTTT.

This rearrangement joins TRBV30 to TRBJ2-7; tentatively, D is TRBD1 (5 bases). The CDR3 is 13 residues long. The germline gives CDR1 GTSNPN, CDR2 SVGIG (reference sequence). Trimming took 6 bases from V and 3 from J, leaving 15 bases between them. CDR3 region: CACSRAGNYEQYF. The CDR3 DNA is TGTGCCTGCTCCCGGGCAGGGAACTACGAGCAGTACTTC.

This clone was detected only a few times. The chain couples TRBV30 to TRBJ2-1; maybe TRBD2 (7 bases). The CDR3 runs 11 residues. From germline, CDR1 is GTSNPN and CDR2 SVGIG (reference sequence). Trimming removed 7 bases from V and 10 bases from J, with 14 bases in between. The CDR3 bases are TGTGCCTCCGGGGGGAGGGGGGAGCAGTTCTTC. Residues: CASGGRGEQFF.

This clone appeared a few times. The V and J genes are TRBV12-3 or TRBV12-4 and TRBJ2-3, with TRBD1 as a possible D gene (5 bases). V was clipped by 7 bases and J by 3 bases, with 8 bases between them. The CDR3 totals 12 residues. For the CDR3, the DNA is TGTGCCAGCAAGGGGTTGACAGATACGCAGTATTTT. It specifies CASKGLTDTQYF.

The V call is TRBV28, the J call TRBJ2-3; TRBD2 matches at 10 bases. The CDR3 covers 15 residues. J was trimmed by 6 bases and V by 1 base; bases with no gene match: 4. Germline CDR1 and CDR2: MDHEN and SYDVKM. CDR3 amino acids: CASSLLASGSDTQYF. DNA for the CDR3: TGTGCCAGCAGTTTATTGGCTAGCGGGAGCGATACGCAGTATTTT.

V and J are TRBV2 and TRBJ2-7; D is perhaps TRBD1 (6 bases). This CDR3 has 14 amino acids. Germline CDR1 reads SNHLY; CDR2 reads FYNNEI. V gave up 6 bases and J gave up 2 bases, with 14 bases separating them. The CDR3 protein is CASSPTGNTYEQYF. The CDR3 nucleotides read TGTGCCAGCAGCCCGACAGGAAATACCTACGAGCAGTACTTC.

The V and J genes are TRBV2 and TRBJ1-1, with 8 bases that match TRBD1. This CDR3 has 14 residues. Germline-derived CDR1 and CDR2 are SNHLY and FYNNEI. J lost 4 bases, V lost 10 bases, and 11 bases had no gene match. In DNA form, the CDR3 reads TGTGCCACCTCATTTGGACAGGGAGTCACTGAAGCTTTCTTT. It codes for CATSFGQGVTEAFF.

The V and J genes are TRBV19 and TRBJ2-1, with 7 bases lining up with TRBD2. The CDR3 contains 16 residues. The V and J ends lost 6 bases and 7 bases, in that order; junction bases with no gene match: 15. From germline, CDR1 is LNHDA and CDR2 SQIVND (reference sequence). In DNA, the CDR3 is TGTGCCAGTAGAGTTCTCGAGGCTCCCGGGGGGAATGAGCAGTTCTTC. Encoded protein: CASRVLEAPGGNEQFF. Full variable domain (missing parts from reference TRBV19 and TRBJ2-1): DGGITQSPKYLFRKEGQNVTLSCEQNLNHDAMYWYRQDPGQGLRLIYYSQIVNDFQKGDIAEGYSVSREKKESFPLTVTSAQKNPTAFYLCASRVLEAPGGNEQFFGPGTRLTVL.

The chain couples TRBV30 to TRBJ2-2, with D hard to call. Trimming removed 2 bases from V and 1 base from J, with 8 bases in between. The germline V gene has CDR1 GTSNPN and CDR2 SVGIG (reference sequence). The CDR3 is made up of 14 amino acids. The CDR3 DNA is TGTGCCTGGAGTTTCGGTGGGAACACCGGGGAGCTGTTTTTT. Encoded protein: CAWSFGGNTGELFF.